The rows below give T cell receptor beta chains drawn from one sample of a study of cytomegalovirus exposure and HLA in healthy donors. Clones were sequenced by immunoSEQ multiplex PCR, and TCRdb holds only the in-frame ones, with some missing. The sample has about 160,000 clones; less than 90% are singletons. Source material: PBMCs. Every receptor here comes from a woman younger than 30 in good health and CMV-seronegative. The CDR3 runs from the conserved cysteine through the conserved F or W. Fields, in order: D gene, J gene, V gene, clone size, CDR3 protein, CDR3 DNA. A D gene is named only where the DNA matches it firmly. Size values are once, few and many counts, or a class for expanded clones, and some rows have none.

NA TRBJ1-1 TRBV27 once CASSLLDTGTEAFF TGTGCCAGCAGTTTATTAGATACAGGGACTGAAGCTTTCTTT
TRBD1 TRBJ1-5 TRBV29-1 once CSVAGGGLAEGNQPQHF TGCAGCGTTGCGGGAGGGGGCTTAGCGGAAGGCAATCAGCCCCAGCATTTT
NA TRBJ2-7 TRBV29-1 once CSVGGRYEQYF TGCAGCGTTGGGGGGCGATACGAGCAGTACTTC
TRBD1 TRBJ2-7 TRBV5-1 NA CASSPGQGLYEQYF TGCGCCAGCAGCCCGGGACAGGGTCTCTACGAGCAGTACTTC
NA TRBJ2-7 TRBV7-9 NA CASSLDNYEQYF TGTGCCAGCAGCTTAGATAACTACGAGCAGTACTTC
TRBD1 TRBJ1-2 TRBV6-5 NA CASSLDRGRIGYTF TGTGCCAGCAGTTTGGACAGGGGGCGGATTGGCTACACCTTC
TRBD1 TRBJ1-1 TRBV7-6 NA CASSRTGSTEAFF TGTGCCAGCAGCCGGACAGGTAGCACTGAAGCTTTCTTT
NA TRBJ2-1 TRBV7-2 NA CASSLEDFSYNEQFF TGTGCCAGCAGCTTAGAAGACTTCTCCTACAATGAGCAGTTCTTC
NA TRBJ2-7 TRBV15 NA CATRGGLNSYEQYF TGTGCCACCAGGGGGGGACTTAACTCCTACGAGCAGTACTTC
NA TRBJ1-1 TRBV10-1 NA CASSLGQTTEAFF TGCGCCAGCAGTCTCGGACAGACCACTGAAGCTTTCTTT
NA TRBJ2-3 TRBV2 NA CASSEALAKDTQYF TGTGCCAGCAGTGAAGCACTAGCAAAAGATACGCAGTATTTT
TRBD2 TRBJ2-1 TRBV2 NA CASSGNIAGGPMVSYNEQFF TGTGCCAGCAGTGGAAACATAGCGGGAGGGCCGATGGTCTCCTACAATGAGCAGTTCTTC
TRBD1 TRBJ1-4 TRBV19 NA CASSLDRGLGSGKLFF TGTGCCAGTAGTTTGGACAGGGGGCTCGGAAGCGGAAAACTGTTTTTT
TRBD1 TRBJ2-5 TRBV10-3 NA CAIRLDRFQETQYF TGTGCCATCAGATTGGACAGGTTTCAAGAGACCCAGTACTTC